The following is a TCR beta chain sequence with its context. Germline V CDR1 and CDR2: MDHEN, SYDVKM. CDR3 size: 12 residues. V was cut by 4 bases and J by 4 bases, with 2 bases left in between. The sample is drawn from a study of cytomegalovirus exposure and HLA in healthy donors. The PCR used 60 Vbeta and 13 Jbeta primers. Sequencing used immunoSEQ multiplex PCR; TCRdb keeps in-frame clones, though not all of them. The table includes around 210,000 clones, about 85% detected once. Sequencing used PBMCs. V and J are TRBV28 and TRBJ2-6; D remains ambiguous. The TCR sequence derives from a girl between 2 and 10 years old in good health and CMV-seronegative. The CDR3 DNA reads TGTGCCAGCAGTTCAGGGGCCAACGTCCTGACTTTC. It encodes CASSSGANVLTF.